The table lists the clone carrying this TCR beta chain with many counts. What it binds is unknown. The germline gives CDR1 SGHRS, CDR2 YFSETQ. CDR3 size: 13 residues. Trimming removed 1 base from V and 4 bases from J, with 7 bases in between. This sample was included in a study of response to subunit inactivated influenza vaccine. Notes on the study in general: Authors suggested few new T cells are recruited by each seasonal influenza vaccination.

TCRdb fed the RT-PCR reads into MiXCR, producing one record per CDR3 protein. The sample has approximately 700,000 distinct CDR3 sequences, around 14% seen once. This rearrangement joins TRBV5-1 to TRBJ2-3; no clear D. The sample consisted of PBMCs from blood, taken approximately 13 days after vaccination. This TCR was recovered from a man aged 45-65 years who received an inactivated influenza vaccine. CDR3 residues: CASSLYSADTQYF. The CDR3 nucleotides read TGCGCCAGCAGCTTGTACAGTGCAGATACGCAGTATTTT.